What follows is one T cell receptor beta chain and its context. Antigen unknown. J gave up 2 bases and V 5 bases, and 15 bases lay outside the gene matches. This CDR3 comprises 19 residues. CDR1 MDHEN and CDR2 SYDVKM come from the germline V gene. This sample stems from a study of cytomegalovirus exposure and HLA in healthy donors. Regarding the study as a whole: The investigators catalogued under 200 TCR beta chains as cytomegalovirus-associated.

Method: immunoSEQ multiplex PCR; TCRdb's copy keeps in-frame clones and lacks some. The table includes some 74,000 clones, 90% to 95% detected once. What was sequenced was PBMCs. The rearrangement links TRBV28 to TRBJ1-2, with 12 bases lining up with TRBD1. The source is a woman aged 25 to 45 in good health and CMV-seronegative. The chain's CDR3 is CASSQRSGTGGLGNYGYTF. The CDR3 bases are TGTGCCAGCAGTCAAAGATCTGGGACAGGGGGCCTCGGAAACTATGGCTACACCTTC.